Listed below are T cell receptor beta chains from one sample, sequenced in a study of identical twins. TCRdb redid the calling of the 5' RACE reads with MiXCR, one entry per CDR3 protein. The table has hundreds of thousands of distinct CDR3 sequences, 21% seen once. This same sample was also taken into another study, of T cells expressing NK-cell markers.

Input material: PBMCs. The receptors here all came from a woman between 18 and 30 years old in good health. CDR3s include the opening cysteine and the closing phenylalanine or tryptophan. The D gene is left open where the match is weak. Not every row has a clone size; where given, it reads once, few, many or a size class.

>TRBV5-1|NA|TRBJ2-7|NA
TGCGCCAGCAGCTTCTCCGGGACACCAAACGAGCAGTACTTC
CASSFSGTPNEQYF
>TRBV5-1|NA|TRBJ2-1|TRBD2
TGCGCCAGCATTCCGTCCGAGACTAGCAAAGAGCAGTTCTTC
CASIPSETSKEQFF
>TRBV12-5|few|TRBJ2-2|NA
TGTGCTAGTGGTTTGGTACCCAGGTCCGGGGAGCTGTTTTTT
CASGLVPRSGELFF
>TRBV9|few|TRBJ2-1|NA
TGTGCCAGCAGCCAACTAGCCTACAATGAGCAGTTCTTC
CASSQLAYNEQFF
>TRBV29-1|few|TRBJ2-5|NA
TGCAGCGTCCTCACGGGCAGGGTCCAAGAGACCCAGTACTTC
CSVLTGRVQETQYF
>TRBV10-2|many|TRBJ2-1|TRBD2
TGCGCCAGCAGTGCCCTAGCGGCCTACAATGAGCAGTTCTTC
CASSALAAYNEQFF
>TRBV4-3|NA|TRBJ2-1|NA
TGCGCCAGCAGCCAACGGGCGGGAAGTTACAATGAGCAGTTCTTC
CASSQRAGSYNEQFF
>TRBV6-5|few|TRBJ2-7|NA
TGTGCCAGCAGTTACTCGTCCAGAGGCTACGAGCAGTACTTC
CASSYSSRGYEQYF
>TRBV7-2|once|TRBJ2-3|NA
TGTGCCAGCAGCTTACAGCTCACAGATACGCAGTATTTT
CASSLQLTDTQYF
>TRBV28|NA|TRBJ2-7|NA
TGTGCCAGCAGGCCCGGCGGCGGGTACGAGCAGTACTTC
CASRPGGGYEQYF
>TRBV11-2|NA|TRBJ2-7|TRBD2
TGTGCCAGCAGCACCGGACTAGCGGCAGGCGAGCAGTACTTC
CASSTGLAAGEQYF
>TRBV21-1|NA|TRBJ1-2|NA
TGTGCCAGAGTTCCGGGAGGCTACACCTTC
CARVPGGYTF
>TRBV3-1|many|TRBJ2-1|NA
TGTGCCAGCAGCCAACAGGGTTCGGGTGAGCAGTTCTTC
CASSQQGSGEQFF
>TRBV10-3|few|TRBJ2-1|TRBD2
TGTGCCATCAGATCAACCCCCCCGGGACTACACGACTACAATGAGCAGTTCTTC
CAIRSTPPGLHDYNEQFF
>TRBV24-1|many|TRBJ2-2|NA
TGTGCCACCCAACAGGATGCGAACACCGGGGAGCTGTTTTTT
CATQQDANTGELFF
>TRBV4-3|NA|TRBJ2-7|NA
TGCGCCAGCAGCCCCGATGCCGATAGGGGCGAGCAGTACTTC
CASSPDADRGEQYF
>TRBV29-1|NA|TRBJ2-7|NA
TGCAGCGTTAATCACAAAAGCTCCTACGAGCAGTACTTC
CSVNHKSSYEQYF
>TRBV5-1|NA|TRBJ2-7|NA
TGCGCCAGCAGCCCGGAGGGGGGACAAGCCTACGAGCAGTACTTC
CASSPEGGQAYEQYF
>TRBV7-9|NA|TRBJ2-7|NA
TGTGCCAGCAGCTTAGAAGGACTCCGGGGAGACGAGCAGTACTTC
CASSLEGLRGDEQYF
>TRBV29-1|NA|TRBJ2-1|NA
TGCAGCGTGGCCGGGGCAGGGGCCTACAATGAGCAGTTCTTC
CSVAGAGAYNEQFF
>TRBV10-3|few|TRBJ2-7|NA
TGTGCCGCCCGGGACGGATCCTACGAGCAGTACTTC
CAARDGSYEQYF
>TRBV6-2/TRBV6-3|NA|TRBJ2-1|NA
TGTGCCAGCAGTGACCCGACAGGTCTGTTCGGCGATGAGCAGTTCTTC
CASSDPTGLFGDEQFF
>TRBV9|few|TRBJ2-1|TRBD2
TGTGCCAGCAGCGTAGCGGGGGGGCCGAAGAATGAGCAGTTCTTC
CASSVAGGPKNEQFF
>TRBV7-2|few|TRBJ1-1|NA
TGTGCCAACTCGACGTTGAGCCACACTGAAGCTTTCTTT
CANSTLSHTEAFF
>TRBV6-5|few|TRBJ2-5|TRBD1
TGTGCCAGCAGTTACAGGGACAGGAGGGAGACCCAGTACTTC
CASSYRDRRETQYF
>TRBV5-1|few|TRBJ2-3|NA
TGCGCCAGCAGCTTGGTGGTGGAAGGGACAGATACGCAGTATTTT
CASSLVVEGTDTQYF
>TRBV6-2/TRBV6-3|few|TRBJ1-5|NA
TGTGCCAGCACCTCCCGGGCAGTTGGGAATCAGCCCCAGCATTTT
CASTSRAVGNQPQHF
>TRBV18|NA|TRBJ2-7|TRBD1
TGTGCCAGCTCCCTGACGGGACAGAACTACGAGCAGTACTTC
CASSLTGQNYEQYF
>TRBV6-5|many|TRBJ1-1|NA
TGTGCCAGCAGTTACGATTTAAGGGGTTGGACTGAAGCTTTCTTT
CASSYDLRGWTEAFF
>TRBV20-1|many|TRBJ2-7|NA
TGCAGTGTGGACGGTGCCTACGAGCAGTACTTC
CSVDGAYEQYF
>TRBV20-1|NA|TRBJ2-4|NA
TGCAGTGCTCCTAGGGGCAGCGGACTAGCCAAAAACATTCAGTACTTC
CSAPRGSGLAKNIQYF
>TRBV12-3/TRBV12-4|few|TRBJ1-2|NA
TGTGCCAGCAGTGTCCGGGGGATGGTCTTC
CASSVRGMVF
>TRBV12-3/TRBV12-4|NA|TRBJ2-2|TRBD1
TGTGCCAGCAGCACTCCGGGACAGGGGACCGGGGAGCTGTTTTTT
CASSTPGQGTGELFF
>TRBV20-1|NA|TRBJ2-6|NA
TGCAGTGCCCCGCCGGGCAGCTCTGGGGCCAACGTCCTGACTTTC
CSAPPGSSGANVLTF
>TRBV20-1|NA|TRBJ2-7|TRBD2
TGCAGTGCCCCATGGCTAGCGGGGGAGCAGTACTTC
CSAPWLAGEQYF
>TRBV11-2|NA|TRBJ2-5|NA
TGTGCCAGCACCGACCTGTACCAAGAGACCCAGTACTTC
CASTDLYQETQYF
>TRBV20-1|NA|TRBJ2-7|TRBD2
TGCAGTGCTAGAGTTTCGGGAGGGGCCTACGAGCAGTACTTC
CSARVSGGAYEQYF
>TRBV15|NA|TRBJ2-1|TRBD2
TGTGCCACCAGCATAAGCGGGGGCTACAATGAGCAGTTCTTC
CATSISGGYNEQFF
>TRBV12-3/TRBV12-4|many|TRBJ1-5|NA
TGTGCCAGCAGCCTCACAGGGTATGGGAATCAGCCCCAGCATTTT
CASSLTGYGNQPQHF